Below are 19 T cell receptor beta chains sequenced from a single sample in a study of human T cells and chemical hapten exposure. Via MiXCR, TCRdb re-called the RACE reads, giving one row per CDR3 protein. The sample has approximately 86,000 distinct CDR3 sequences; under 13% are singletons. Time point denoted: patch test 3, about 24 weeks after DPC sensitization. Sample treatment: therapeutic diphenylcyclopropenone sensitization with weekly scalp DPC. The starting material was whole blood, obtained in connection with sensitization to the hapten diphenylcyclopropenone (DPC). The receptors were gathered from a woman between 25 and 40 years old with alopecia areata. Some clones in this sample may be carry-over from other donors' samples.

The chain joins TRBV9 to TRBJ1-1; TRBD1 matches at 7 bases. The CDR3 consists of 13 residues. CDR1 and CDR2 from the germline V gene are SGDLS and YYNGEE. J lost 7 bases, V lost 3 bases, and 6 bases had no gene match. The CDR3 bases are TGTGCCAGCAGCGGCTTCCGACAGGGTGAAGCTTTCTTT. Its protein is CASSGFRQGEAFF.

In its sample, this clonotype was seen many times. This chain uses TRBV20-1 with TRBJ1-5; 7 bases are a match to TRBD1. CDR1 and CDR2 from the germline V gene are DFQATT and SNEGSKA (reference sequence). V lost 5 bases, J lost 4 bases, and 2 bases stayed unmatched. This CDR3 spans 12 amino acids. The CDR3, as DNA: TGCAGTGCTCGCAGGGGGAATCAGCCCCAGCATTTT. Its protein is CSARRGNQPQHF.

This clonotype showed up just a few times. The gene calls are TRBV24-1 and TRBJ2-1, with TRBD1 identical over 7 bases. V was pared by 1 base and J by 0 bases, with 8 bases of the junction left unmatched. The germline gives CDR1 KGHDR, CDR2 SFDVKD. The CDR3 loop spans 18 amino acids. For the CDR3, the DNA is TGTGCCACCAGTGATTTAGACAGGGCCTCCGGCTCCTACAATGAGCAGTTCTTC. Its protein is CATSDLDRASGSYNEQFF.

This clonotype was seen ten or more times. The CDR3 here is CSARLGWDYAGNEQFF. CDR3 bases: TGCAGTGCTAGACTGGGCTGGGACTACGCCGGCAATGAGCAGTTCTTC. The rearrangement uses TRBV20-1 and TRBJ2-1; TRBD2 matches at 7 bases. The germline CDR1 and CDR2 sequences are DFQATT and SNEGSKA (reference sequence). This CDR3 is 16 amino acids long. J was trimmed by 6 bases and V by 2 bases; bases with no gene match: 13.

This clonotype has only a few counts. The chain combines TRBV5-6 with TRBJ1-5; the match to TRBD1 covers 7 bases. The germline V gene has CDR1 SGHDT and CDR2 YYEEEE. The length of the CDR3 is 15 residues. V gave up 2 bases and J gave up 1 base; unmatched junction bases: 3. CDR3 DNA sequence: TGTGCCAGCAGCTTAGGGGGCTTAAGCAATCAGCCCCAGCATTTT. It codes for CASSLGGLSNQPQHF.

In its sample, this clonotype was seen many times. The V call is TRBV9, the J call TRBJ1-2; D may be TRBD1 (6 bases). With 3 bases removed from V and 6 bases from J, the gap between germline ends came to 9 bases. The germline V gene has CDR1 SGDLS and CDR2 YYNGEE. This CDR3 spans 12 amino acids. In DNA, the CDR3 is TGTGCCAGCAGCGGGACAGAGAATGGCTACACCTTC. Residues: CASSGTENGYTF.

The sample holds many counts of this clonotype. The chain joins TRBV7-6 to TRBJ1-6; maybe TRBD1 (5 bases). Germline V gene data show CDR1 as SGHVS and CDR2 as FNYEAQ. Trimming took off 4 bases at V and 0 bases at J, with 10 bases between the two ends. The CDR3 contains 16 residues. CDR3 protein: CASSSRQSSYNSPLHF. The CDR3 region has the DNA TGTGCCAGCAGCTCGCGACAGAGCTCCTATAATTCACCCCTCCACTTT.

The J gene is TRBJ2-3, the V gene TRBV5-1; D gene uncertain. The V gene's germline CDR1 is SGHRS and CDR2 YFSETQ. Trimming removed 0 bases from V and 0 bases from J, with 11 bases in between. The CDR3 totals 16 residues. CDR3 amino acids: CASSLAMDQSTDTQYF. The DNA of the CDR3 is TGCGCCAGCAGCTTGGCCATGGACCAGAGCACAGATACGCAGTATTTT.

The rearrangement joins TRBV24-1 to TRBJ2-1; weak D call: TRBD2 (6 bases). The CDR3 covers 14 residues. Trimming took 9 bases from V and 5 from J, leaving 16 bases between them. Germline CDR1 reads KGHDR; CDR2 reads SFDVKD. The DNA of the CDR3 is TGTGCCACCGGGTCGGGGGTTTTAGACAATGAGCAGTTCTTC. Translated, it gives CATGSGVLDNEQFF.

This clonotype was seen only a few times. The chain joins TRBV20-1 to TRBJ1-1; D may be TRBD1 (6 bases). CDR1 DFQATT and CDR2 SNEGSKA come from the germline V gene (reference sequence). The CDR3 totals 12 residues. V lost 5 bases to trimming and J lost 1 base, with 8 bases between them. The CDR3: CSASQGNTEAFF. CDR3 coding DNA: TGCAGTGCTTCACAGGGGAACACTGAAGCTTTCTTT.

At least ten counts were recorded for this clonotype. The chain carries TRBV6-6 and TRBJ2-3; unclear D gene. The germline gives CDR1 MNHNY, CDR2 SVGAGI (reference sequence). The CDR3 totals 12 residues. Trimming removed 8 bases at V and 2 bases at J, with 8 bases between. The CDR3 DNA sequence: TGTGCCAGCGGTGCTTACACAGATACGCAGTATTTT. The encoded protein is CASGAYTDTQYF.

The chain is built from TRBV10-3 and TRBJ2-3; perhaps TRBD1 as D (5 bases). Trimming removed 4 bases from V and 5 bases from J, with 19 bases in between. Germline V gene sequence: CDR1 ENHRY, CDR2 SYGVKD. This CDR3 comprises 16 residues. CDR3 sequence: CAISVGPTDLLDTQYF. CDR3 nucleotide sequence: TGTGCCATCAGTGTGGGGCCTACCGACCTCTTAGATACGCAGTATTTT.

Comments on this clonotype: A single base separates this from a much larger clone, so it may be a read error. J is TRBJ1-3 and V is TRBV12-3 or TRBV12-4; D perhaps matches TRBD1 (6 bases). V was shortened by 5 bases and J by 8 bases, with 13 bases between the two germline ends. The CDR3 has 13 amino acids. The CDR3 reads CASSAGGADTIYF. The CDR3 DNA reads TGTGCCAGCAGTGCGGGGGGCGCGGACACCATATATTTT.

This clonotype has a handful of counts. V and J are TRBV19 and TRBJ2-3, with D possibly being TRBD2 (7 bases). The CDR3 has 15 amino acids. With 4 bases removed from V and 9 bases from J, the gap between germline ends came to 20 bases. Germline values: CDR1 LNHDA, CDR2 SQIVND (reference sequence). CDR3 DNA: TGTGCCAGTAGTAACTCCCCCAGTGGGAGGGGGACGCAGTATTTT. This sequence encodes CASSNSPSGRGTQYF.

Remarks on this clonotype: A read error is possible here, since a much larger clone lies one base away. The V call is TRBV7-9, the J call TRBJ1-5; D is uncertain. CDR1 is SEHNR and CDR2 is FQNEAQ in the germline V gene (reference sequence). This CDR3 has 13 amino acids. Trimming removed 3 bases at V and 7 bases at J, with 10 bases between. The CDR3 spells CASSFFEGQPQHF. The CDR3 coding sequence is TGTGCCAGCAGCTTTTTTGAGGGCCAGCCCCAGCATTTT. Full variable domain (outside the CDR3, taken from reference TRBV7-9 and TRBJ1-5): DTGVSQNPRHKITKRGQNVTFRCDPISEHNRLYWYRQTLGQGPEFLTYFQNEAQLEKSRLLSDRFSAERPKGSFSTLEIQRTEQGDSAMYLCASSFFEGQPQHFGDGTRLSIL.

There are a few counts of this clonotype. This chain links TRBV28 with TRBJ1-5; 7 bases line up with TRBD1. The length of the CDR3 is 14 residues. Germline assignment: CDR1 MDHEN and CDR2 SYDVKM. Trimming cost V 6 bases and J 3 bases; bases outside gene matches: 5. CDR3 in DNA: TGTGCCAGCAGCGCAGGGGGTTACAATCAGCCCCAGCATTTT. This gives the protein CASSAGGYNQPQHF.

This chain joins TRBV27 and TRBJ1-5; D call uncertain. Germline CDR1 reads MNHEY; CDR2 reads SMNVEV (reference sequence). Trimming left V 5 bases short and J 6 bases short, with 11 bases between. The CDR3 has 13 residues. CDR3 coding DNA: TGTGCCAGCAGTCACGGGGTAGCTCAGCCCCAGCATTTT. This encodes CASSHGVAQPQHF.

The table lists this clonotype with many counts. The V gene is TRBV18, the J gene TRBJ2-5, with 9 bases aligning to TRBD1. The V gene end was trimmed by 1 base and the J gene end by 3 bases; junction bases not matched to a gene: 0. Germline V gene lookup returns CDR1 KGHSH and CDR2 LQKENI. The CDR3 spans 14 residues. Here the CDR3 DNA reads TGTGCCAGCTCACCACGGACAGGGGAAGAGACCCAGTACTTC. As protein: CASSPRTGEETQYF.

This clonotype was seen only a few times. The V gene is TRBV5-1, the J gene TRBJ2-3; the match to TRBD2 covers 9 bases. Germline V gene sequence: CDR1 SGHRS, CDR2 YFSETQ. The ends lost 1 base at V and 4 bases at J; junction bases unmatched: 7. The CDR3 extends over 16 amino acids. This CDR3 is CASSLMAGGPSDTQYF. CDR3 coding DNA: TGCGCCAGCAGCTTGATGGCGGGAGGGCCGTCAGATACGCAGTATTTT.